Sequencing of this T cell receptor (beta chain) was carried out in a study of blood T cell repertoires in COVID-19. Study as a whole: Italy, Spain and the United States were the sources of the convalescent and acute COVID-19 samples. PBMCs, B-cell-depleted T cells, or T cells provided the cDNA or gDNA that made up the material.

With V trimmed by 6 bases and J by 7 bases, 4 bases remained unmatched. The CDR3 spans 13 residues. Authors' processing steps: Amplification with reference gene primers provided the estimates of nucleated cell counts. Produced via immunoSEQ multiplex PCR; TCRdb's table is partial and in-frame only. V and J calls and clone size are those listed in that table; D and trimming were worked out from the DNA. The data show 190,000 or so clones, around 87% seen once. This chain links TRBV12-3 or TRBV12-4 with TRBJ2-1; TRBD1 matches at 9 bases. Sample: peripheral blood. This receptor was taken from a man aged 35-49 years with active or convalescent COVID-19. The CDR3, as DNA: TGTGCCAGCAGAGGACAGGGGTGGAATGAGCAGTTCTTC. Protein product: CASRGQGWNEQFF.